These 6 T cell receptor beta chains were all obtained from the same sample, sequenced in a study of T cell responses to AZD1222 COVID-19 vaccine. This table comes from immunoSEQ multiplex PCR, and its TCRdb copy is limited to in-frame clones, with some not included. Of 150,000 or so clones listed, 90% are singletons. Sequenced here: peripheral blood, sampled on day 0 of AZD1222 vaccination. These receptors all come from an adult in good health.

The chain employs TRBV6-2 or TRBV6-3 and TRBJ1-5, with TRBD1 identical over 7 bases. The V and J ends lost 0 bases and 0 bases, in that order; junction bases with no gene match: 5. CDR1 is MNHEY and CDR2 is SVGEGT in the germline V gene. The CDR3 totals 17 residues. CDR3 bases: TGTGCCAGCAGTTACTCGTTCAGGGGGGGTAGCAATCAGCCCCAGCATTTT. As protein: CASSYSFRGGSNQPQHF.

The chain combines TRBV5-4 with TRBJ1-1; D not resolved. V lost 0 bases, J lost 1 base, and 13 bases lay in between. The CDR3 extends over 16 amino acids. The V gene's germline CDR1 is SGHNT and CDR2 YYREEE (reference sequence). CDR3: CASSLASVEKNTEAFF. CDR3 in DNA: TGTGCCAGCAGCTTGGCCTCGGTGGAAAAGAACACTGAAGCTTTCTTT.

This chain uses TRBV9 with TRBJ1-5; 7 nucleotides line up with TRBD1. The CDR3 sequence is 19 residues long. Germline CDR1 reads SGDLS; CDR2 reads YYNGEE. V shed 3 bases, J shed 0 bases, and the junction held 15 bases outside the gene matches. DNA of the CDR3: TGTGCCAGCAGCGAAGGGACAGCGATCGAGGTTTTTAGCAATCAGCCCCAGCATTTT. Translating gives CASSEGTAIEVFSNQPQHF.

This clone appeared a single time. The chain recombines TRBV28 with TRBJ1-5, with D possibly being TRBD1 (6 bases). CDR1 and CDR2 (germline): MDHEN, SYDVKM. This CDR3 contains 14 residues. V was trimmed by 5 bases and J by 1 base, leaving 9 bases between them. The CDR3 protein is CASSGQTSNQPQHF. CDR3 DNA sequence: TGTGCCAGCAGTGGACAGACAAGCAATCAGCCCCAGCATTTT.

The rearrangement links TRBV28 to TRBJ1-1; D possibly corresponds to TRBD1 (5 bases). Germline assignment: CDR1 MDHEN and CDR2 SYDVKM. Trimming cost V 3 bases and J 1 base, with 9 bases left between them. The CDR3 extends over 14 amino acids. CDR3 loop: CASSFMGTNTEAFF. DNA of the CDR3: TGTGCCAGCAGTTTTATGGGGACGAACACTGAAGCTTTCTTT.

The V and J genes are TRBV3-1 (or the pseudogene TRBV3-2) and TRBJ2-2; 14 bases align to TRBD2. The CDR3 is 17 amino acids. CDR1 LGHDT and CDR2 YNNKEL come from the germline V gene (reference sequence). J was trimmed by 5 bases and V by 5 bases; bases with no gene match: 7. The CDR3 loop reads CASSWGLAGVGTGELFF. The CDR3 coding sequence is TGTGCCAGCAGCTGGGGACTAGCGGGAGTGGGAACCGGGGAGCTGTTTTTT.